These 5 T cell receptor beta chains were sequenced from one sample in a study of T cell responses to AZD1222 COVID-19 vaccine. TCRdb's table, derived via immunoSEQ multiplex PCR, lists solely in-frame clones and lacks some. Among 150,000 to 200,000 clones listed, approximately 94% were seen once. The specimen was peripheral blood, collected 28 days after the second dose of the MenACWY control vaccine. The receptors were sampled from an adult who received the MenACWY meningococcal vaccine as a control.

For this clone: The sample contains more than one DNA sequence encoding this CDR3. The chain recombines TRBV7-2 with TRBJ2-2; 12 bases align to TRBD2. V was clipped by 1 base and J by 4 bases; unmatched bases: 1. This CDR3 contains 16 residues. Germline V gene data show CDR1 as SGHTA and CDR2 as FQGNSA. As DNA, the CDR3 is TGTGCCAGCAGCTTAGGACTAGCGGGAGTCACCGGGGAGCTGTTTTTT. It encodes CASSLGLAGVTGELFF. The complete variable domain, with remaining parts taken from reference TRBV7-2 and TRBJ2-2, reads GAGVSQSPSNKVTEKGKDVELRCDPISGHTALYWYRQSLGQGLEFLIYFQGNSAPDKSGLPSDRFSAERTGGSVSTLTIQRTQQEDSAVYLCASSLGLAGVTGELFFGEGSRLTVL.

The chain uses TRBV7-3 and TRBJ2-1, with unresolved D. V was pared by 5 bases and J by 10 bases, with 21 bases between. The germline V gene has CDR1 SGHTA and CDR2 FQGTGA. There are 15 residues in the CDR3. The CDR3 bases are TGTGCCAGCAGCCCCCTAGTCAATAGTCTGACCGAGCAGTTCTTC. Translated: CASSPLVNSLTEQFF.

The chain has TRBV29-1 and TRBJ2-1; 10 bases match TRBD2. Germline V gene sequence: CDR1 SQVTM, CDR2 ANQGSEA. This CDR3 contains 14 residues. Trimming removed 5 bases from V and 6 bases from J; junction bases left unmatched: 7. CDR3 sequence reads: CSVRFLAGVNEQFF. CDR3 nucleotide sequence: TGCAGCGTTCGTTTCCTAGCGGGAGTCAATGAGCAGTTCTTC.

This clone was seen a single time. V usage is TRBV28 and J usage is TRBJ1-4; 8 bases are shared with TRBD1. CDR3 length: 15 amino acids. V was pared by 7 bases and J by 4 bases, with 8 bases of the junction left unmatched. Germline CDR1 reads MDHEN; CDR2 reads SYDVKM. CDR3 amino acids: CASNPGTGDNEKLFF. The CDR3 coding sequence is TGTGCCAGCAACCCCGGGACAGGCGATAATGAAAAACTGTTTTTT.

The gene calls are TRBV5-1 and TRBJ1-2; D might be TRBD1 (6 bases). V was trimmed by 0 bases and J by 9 bases, leaving 12 bases between them. CDR3 length: 13 amino acids. CDR1 and CDR2 from the germline V gene are SGHRS and YFSETQ. In nucleotides, the CDR3 is TGCGCCAGCAGCTTGGAACAGGGATCGAGCTACACCTTC. This gives the protein CASSLEQGSSYTF.